The rows below give T cell receptor beta chains drawn from one sample of a study of long-term antiretroviral therapy in people with HIV. Libraries were prepared by immunoSEQ multiplex PCR; TCRdb keeps only in-frame clonotypes and omits some of them. The table has about 14,000 clones, 75% to 90% seen once. Source: unsorted PBMCs, taken 3.2 years before starting antiretroviral therapy. The receptors originated from a man aged 35 to 55 with HIV. Each CDR3 is given with its conserved first and last residue. D genes are given only for firm matches. The size entry is marked missing in some rows and otherwise reads once, few, many or a size class.

V gene,D gene,clone size,CDR3 protein
TRBV30,.,.,CAWSVPGHRVLF
TRBV5-6,.,.,CASSSRGLLKNEQFF
TRBV19,.,.,CASSRSRVNYGYTF
TRBV7-9,.,few,CASSPDSSYEQYF
TRBV5-1,.,.,CASSLAVANTGELFF
TRBV7-3,.,.,CASSSQGSGELFF
TRBV6-1,.,.,CASSEFGFPGSPLHF
TRBV10-2,.,.,CASSETGPGEKLFF
TRBV18,.,.,CASSIAPGNNSPLHF
TRBV5-1,.,.,CASSLAAKEGYTF
TRBV9,TRBD1,few,CASSPTGGAGKLFF
TRBV12-5,TRBD2,once,CASGWASGGNTGELFF
TRBV7-9,.,few,CASSDGLIYEQYF
TRBV10-3,TRBD1,.,CAISESVRGPLDEQFF